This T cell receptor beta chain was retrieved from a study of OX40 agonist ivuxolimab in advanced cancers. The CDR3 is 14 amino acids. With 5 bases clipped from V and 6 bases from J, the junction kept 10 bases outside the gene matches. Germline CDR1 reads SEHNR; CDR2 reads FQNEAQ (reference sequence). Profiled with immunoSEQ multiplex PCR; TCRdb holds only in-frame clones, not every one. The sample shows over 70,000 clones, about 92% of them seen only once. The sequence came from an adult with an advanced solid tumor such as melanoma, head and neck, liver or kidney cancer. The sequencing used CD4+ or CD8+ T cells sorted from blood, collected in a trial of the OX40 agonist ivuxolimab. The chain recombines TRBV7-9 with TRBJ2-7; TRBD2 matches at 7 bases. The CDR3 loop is CASSPGRTLSEQYF. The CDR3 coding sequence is TGTGCCAGCAGCCCCGGGAGGACTCTTAGCGAGCAGTACTTC.